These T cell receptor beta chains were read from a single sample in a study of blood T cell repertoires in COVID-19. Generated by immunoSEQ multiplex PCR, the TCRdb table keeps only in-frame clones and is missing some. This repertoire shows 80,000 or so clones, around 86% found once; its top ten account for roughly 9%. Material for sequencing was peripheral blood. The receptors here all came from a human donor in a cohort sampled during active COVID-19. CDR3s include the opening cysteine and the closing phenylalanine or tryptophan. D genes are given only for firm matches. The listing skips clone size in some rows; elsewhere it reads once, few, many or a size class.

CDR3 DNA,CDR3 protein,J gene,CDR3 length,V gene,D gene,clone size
TGTGCCAGCAGTGACAGGGACTATGGCTACACCTTC,CASSDRDYGYTF,TRBJ1-2,12,TRBV25-1,-,-
TGTGCCAGCAGGGAGACAGGGGCGCTTATCACCGGGGAGCTGTTTTTT,CASRETGALITGELFF,TRBJ2-2,16,TRBV2,TRBD1,-
TGTGCCAGCAGCTTAGACGGGACTGGGGCCAACGTCCTGACTTTC,CASSLDGTGANVLTF,TRBJ2-6,15,TRBV7-9,-,-
TGCGCCAGCAGCTTCCAGTATACTAGCGGGGCCTCCTACAATGAGCAGTTCTTC,CASSFQYTSGASYNEQFF,TRBJ2-1,18,TRBV5-1,TRBD2,-
TGTGCCTGGAGCCCCGGACATTCCAATGAGCAGTTCTTC,CAWSPGHSNEQFF,TRBJ2-1,13,TRBV30,-,-
TGTGCCAGCAGCTTGGCGTTAGCGGAAGAGACCCAGTACTTC,CASSLALAEETQYF,TRBJ2-5,14,TRBV5-4,-,-
TGTGCCAGCAGTTCGCCCCTACGAAGCTATAATTCACCCCTCCACTTT,CASSSPLRSYNSPLHF,TRBJ1-6,16,TRBV28,-,once
TGTGCCAGCAGCCAGGGACAGGGGGCTAGCAATCAGCCCCAGCATTTT,CASSQGQGASNQPQHF,TRBJ1-5,16,TRBV9,TRBD1,-
TGTGCCAGCAGCTTAATCGTTGCAGGGAATTCCAATGAGCAGTTCTTC,CASSLIVAGNSNEQFF,TRBJ2-1,16,TRBV7-3,-,-
TGTGCCAGCAGTTTATATACACAAGCTTTCTTT,CASSLYTQAFF,TRBJ1-1,11,TRBV28,-,-
TGTGCCAGCAGCTTACCTGTGGTAGGGGGGGGAAACACCGGGGAGCTGTTTTTT,CASSLPVVGGGNTGELFF,TRBJ2-2,18,TRBV7-2,-,-
TGCAGTGCTAGGGCGGGAACTGAAGCTTTCTTT,CSARAGTEAFF,TRBJ1-1,11,TRBV20-1,-,-
TGTGCCAGCAGCCGCGAGGCGGGGGCAGGGGAGACCCAGTACTTC,CASSREAGAGETQYF,TRBJ2-5,15,TRBV4-2,-,few
TGTGCCAGCAGGGGCAGATTTACTGAAGCTTTCTTT,CASRGRFTEAFF,TRBJ1-1,12,TRBV11-2,-,-
TGTGCCACTGGCGGGGGATCCTATAATTCACCCCTCCACTTT,CATGGGSYNSPLHF,TRBJ1-6,14,TRBV30,-,-
TGTGCCAGCAGTTTATACGGCTACGAGCAGTACTTC,CASSLYGYEQYF,TRBJ2-7,12,TRBV28,-,-
TGTGCCAGCAGTGTAGGGACATATAATCAGCCCCAGCATTTT,CASSVGTYNQPQHF,TRBJ1-5,14,TRBV2,-,-
TGTGCCACCGGAACAGGCTCCTACAATGAGCAGTTCTTC,CATGTGSYNEQFF,TRBJ2-1,13,TRBV3-1/TRBV3-2,-,-
TGTGCCAGCAGCCTACCGAGGGGAGGTTCTAACTATGGCTACACCTTC,CASSLPRGGSNYGYTF,TRBJ1-2,16,TRBV5-8,-,-
TGTGCCAGCCAGGGGACACCGAACACCGGGGAGCTGTTTTTT,CASQGTPNTGELFF,TRBJ2-2,14,TRBV19,-,few
TGTGCCAGCAGTTCCTTGGGGGGGGTAGGTAATCAGCCCCAGCATTTT,CASSSLGGVGNQPQHF,TRBJ1-5,16,TRBV6-5,-,-
TGTGCCAGCAGCCGGGCTGTGGAGACCCAGTACTTC,CASSRAVETQYF,TRBJ2-5,12,TRBV7-8,-,-
TGTGCCAGCAGTGGGGAGAATATACGATACAATGAGCAGTTCTTC,CASSGENIRYNEQFF,TRBJ2-1,15,TRBV2,-,-
TGTGCCAGCAGCATGGGACTAGCGGGAGTGGTATCCCGGGAGACCCAGTACTTC,CASSMGLAGVVSRETQYF,TRBJ2-5,18,TRBV7-3,TRBD2,-
TGCGCCAGCAGTTTAGCTAACTATGGCTACACCTTC,CASSLANYGYTF,TRBJ1-2,12,TRBV5-1,-,-
TGTGCCAGCAGCTTCGGTGGCAATCAGCCCCAGCATTTT,CASSFGGNQPQHF,TRBJ1-5,13,TRBV7-9,-,few
TGCGCCAGCAGCTCCCAGGGACTAGCGGGGGGGACTGAGCAGTTCTTC,CASSSQGLAGGTEQFF,TRBJ2-1,16,TRBV5-1,TRBD2,-
TGTGCCAGCAGCCAAGAGAGTCGGGTTAACACTGAAGCTTTCTTT,CASSQESRVNTEAFF,TRBJ1-1,15,TRBV3-1/TRBV3-2,-,-
TGTGCCAGCAACGACCCGGGACAGAACGAGCAGTACTTC,CASNDPGQNEQYF,TRBJ2-7,13,TRBV19,TRBD1,-
TGTGCCTCGGACAGGGGGGCTTACGAGCAGTACTTC,CASDRGAYEQYF,TRBJ2-7,12,TRBV30,TRBD1,-
TGTGCCAGCACCCAGGGAAAGGGTCAGCCCCAGCATTTT,CASTQGKGQPQHF,TRBJ1-5,13,TRBV2,-,-
TGCGCCAGCAGCTTGGGACAGGATGCCCTTAAGCAGTACTTC,CASSLGQDALKQYF,TRBJ2-7,14,TRBV5-1,-,-
TGCGCCAGCAGCTCGGACGGACAGGGGCTAAACGAGCAGTACTTC,CASSSDGQGLNEQYF,TRBJ2-7,15,TRBV5-1,TRBD1,-
TGTGCCAGCAGCCCTCGTACAGGGGTCTACGAGCAGTACTTC,CASSPRTGVYEQYF,TRBJ2-7,14,TRBV3-1/TRBV3-2,TRBD1,-
TGCAGTGCTGACAACCAAGAGACCCAGTACTTC,CSADNQETQYF,TRBJ2-5,11,TRBV20-1,-,-
TGTGCCAGCGGCTTCCCCTCGGGGACAGCCGACTACGAGCAGTACTTC,CASGFPSGTADYEQYF,TRBJ2-7,16,TRBV7-9,TRBD1,-
TGCGCCAGCAGCCAAGGACAGTTAGGTCCCTATGGCTACACCTTC,CASSQGQLGPYGYTF,TRBJ1-2,15,TRBV4-1,-,few
TGTGCCAGCAGTATGACAGGGGGGGGTGAGACCCAGTACTTC,CASSMTGGGETQYF,TRBJ2-5,14,TRBV28,TRBD1,-
TGTGCCAGCAGCACGCGACAGATACGGTCATCTGGCTACACCTTC,CASSTRQIRSSGYTF,TRBJ1-2,15,TRBV9,-,once
TGTGCCAGTAGCTGGGGACAGTCCTACGAGCAGTACTTC,CASSWGQSYEQYF,TRBJ2-7,13,TRBV19,TRBD1,-